This passage covers 8 T cell receptor beta chains from one sample sequenced in a study of T cells after yellow fever vaccination. TCRdb re-called the 5' RACE reads with MiXCR, one entry per CDR3 protein. This table has roughly 520,000 distinct CDR3 sequences, 21% appearing once. The sequenced sample was PBMCs, obtained approximately 22 days after the first yellow fever vaccination. Receptors were obtained from a young man who received the YFV17D yellow fever vaccine.

V gene TRBV7-3 combines with J gene TRBJ2-1; either TRBD1 or TRBD2 may supply D (5 bases each). CDR3 size: 16 residues. Germline V CDR1 and CDR2: SGHTA, FQGTGA. V shed 5 bases and J shed 3 bases, with 17 bases lying between them. In DNA, the CDR3 is TGTGCCAGCAGCCCATTGGGAGCAGGGCTCTACAATGAGCAGTTCTTC. Translation: CASSPLGAGLYNEQFF.

This clonotype was detected a few times. The J gene is TRBJ1-1, the V gene TRBV6-5; 9 bases are a match to TRBD1. Germline V gene sequence: CDR1 MNHEY, CDR2 SVGAGI. CDR3 length: 13 amino acids. Trimming removed 2 bases from V and 11 bases from J; junction bases left unmatched: 6. The CDR3 loop is CASSYTTGGWAFF. The CDR3 nucleotides read TGTGCCAGCAGTTACACTACAGGGGGCTGGGCTTTCTTT.

This clonotype was detected only a few times. The chain's CDR3 is CASSLAGGFQETQYF. Written as DNA, the CDR3 is TGTGCCAGCAGCTTGGCGGGGGGGTTCCAAGAGACCCAGTACTTC. The chain links TRBV5-4 to TRBJ2-5, with 8 bases aligning to TRBD2. J lost 1 base, V lost 0 bases, and 2 bases had no gene match. Germline lookup yields CDR1 SGHNT and CDR2 YYREEE (reference sequence). The CDR3 covers 15 residues. Full variable domain (remainder filled in from reference TRBV5-4 and TRBJ2-5): ETGVTQSPTHLIKTRGQQVTLRCSSQSGHNTVSWYQQALGQGPQFIFQYYREEENGRGNFPPRFSGLQFPNYSSELNVNALELDDSALYLCASSLAGGFQETQYFGPGTRLLVL.

This clonotype was detected many times. The chain links TRBV27 to TRBJ2-7; D gene ambiguous. With 5 bases removed from V and 4 bases from J, the gap between germline ends came to 18 bases. Germline V gene data show CDR1 as MNHEY and CDR2 as SMNVEV (reference sequence). The CDR3 has 15 residues. The CDR3 region has the DNA TGTGCCAGCAGTCCCACCCGCATACCAGAATACGAGCAGTACTTC. Translated, it gives CASSPTRIPEYEQYF.

This chain joins TRBV7-9 and TRBJ2-2; D is possibly TRBD1 or TRBD2 (5 bases each). Germline V CDR1 and CDR2: SEHNR, FQNEAQ (reference sequence). The CDR3 has 14 residues. V lost 6 bases and J 4 bases, leaving 12 bases between the germline ends. The CDR3 here is CASRWDGPTGELFF. The DNA for the CDR3 is TGTGCCAGCAGATGGGACGGCCCCACCGGGGAGCTGTTTTTT.

The V and J genes are TRBV15 and TRBJ2-3, with 12 bases identical to TRBD2. V lost 1 base to trimming and J lost 4 bases; unmatched junction nucleotides: 6. The CDR3 spans 17 residues. In germline, CDR1 is LNHNV, CDR2 YYDKDF (reference sequence). The DNA of the CDR3 is TGTGCCACCAGCAGAGGTTCTAGCGGGGGGGCATCAGATACGCAGTATTTT. The encoded protein is CATSRGSSGGASDTQYF. The variable domain in full, with the rest retrieved from reference TRBV15 and TRBJ2-3, is DAMVIQNPRYQVTQFGKPVTLSCSQTLNHNVMYWYQQKSSQAPKLLFHYYDKDFNNEADTPDNFQSRRPNTSFCFLDIRSPGLGDTAMYLCATSRGSSGGASDTQYFGPGTRLTVL.

This clonotype was counted many times. This chain links TRBV12-3 or TRBV12-4 with TRBJ1-5; D unresolved. Trimming stripped 2 bases from V and 1 base from J, with 9 bases between. The CDR3 covers 15 residues. CDR3 bases: TGTGCCAGCAGTTTATTTGCCTACAGCAATCAGCCCCAGCATTTT. The encoded protein is CASSLFAYSNQPQHF.

This clonotype was picked up many times. The chain combines TRBV6-5 with TRBJ2-5, with D tentatively TRBD2 (6 bases). Germline V gives CDR1 MNHEY, CDR2 SVGAGI. Trimming removed 4 bases at V and 1 base at J, with 10 bases between. CDR3 length equals 14 residues. CDR3 residues: CASSFGTSQETQYF. CDR3 sequence (DNA): TGTGCCAGCAGTTTTGGGACTTCCCAAGAGACCCAGTACTTC.